This T cell receptor (beta chain) was identified during a study of beta chain features in type 1 diabetes. Study findings and constraints: HLA effects on TCRB rearrangement stayed unresolved here.

V lost 3 bases and J lost 6, with 10 bases in between. The CDR3 extends over 13 amino acids. Germline lookup yields CDR1 SNHLY and CDR2 FYNNEI. For this clone: Its antigen is still unknown.

The sequenced template was cDNA made from the entire isolated RNA. This table comes from immunoSEQ multiplex PCR, and its TCRdb copy is limited to in-frame clones, with some not included. The profile shows under 950,000 clones, around a sixth of them singletons. By way of CD45RO/CCR7/CD25/CD127/CD95/CD27, the CD4+ regulatory, stem cell-like memory, central memory and naive cells were sorted. Purity of each sorted population was above 95%. V usage is TRBV2 and J usage is TRBJ2-3; tentative D call: TRBD1 (5 bases). Sequencing was done on a sample of naive CD4+ T cells from blood. This clonotype was obtained from a woman younger than 30 in good health. This CDR3 is CASSDLDKDTQYF. In DNA form, the CDR3 reads TGTGCCAGCAGTGATTTGGACAAGGATACGCAGTATTTT.